This record covers a single TCR beta chain. Its antigen remains unknown. The time point here: baseline pretreatment blood. Treatment: 15 Gy SBRT to primary tumor, nephrectomy 4 weeks later. V lost 10 bases to trimming and J lost 7 bases, with 17 bases between them. There are 13 residues in the CDR3. Per germline, CDR1 ENHRY and CDR2 SYGVKD. Data came from immunoSEQ multiplex PCR; TCRdb stores just in-frame clones and leaves some out. Of approximately 120,000 clones in the sample, roughly 80% were seen once. The record originates from a study of radiation and T cells in renal cell carcinoma. Study as a whole: Nephrectomy followed 15 Gy stereotactic body radiation by 4 weeks.

Regarding the study as a whole: Baseline intratumoral clonotype presence is unknown without pretreatment biopsies. Top tumor clonotypes rose in blood 2 weeks post-radiation, then contracted.

The chain employs TRBV10-3 and TRBJ1-5; D gene unclear. The sample in question was blood, obtained from a patient whose treatment included radiotherapy and nephrectomy. The receptor was isolated from a woman aged 55 to 70 with renal cell carcinoma. CDR3 nucleotide sequence: TGTGCCACCGGACGCCCGGGTGGACAGCCCCAGCATTTT. Translating it yields CATGRPGGQPQHF.